Below are 12 T cell receptor beta chains sequenced from a single sample in a study of T cell responses to AZD1222 COVID-19 vaccine (dated by TCRdb to the early 2020s). Libraries were built with the immunoSEQ multiplex PCR assay. Not all clones reach the TCRdb copy of this immuneACCESS table, which keeps in-frame sequences only. Checked studies attribute under half of the gap to unresolved V genes and leave the rest unexplained. The sample table records tens of thousands of clones; approximately 80% of these occur just once. The ten largest make up 22% of the sample. The time point tag for this specimen amounts to: baseline before first vaccination. The specimen was peripheral blood, collected on day 0 of AZD1222 vaccination. Receptors originate from an adult in good health.

The chain is built from TRBV5-1 and TRBJ1-2; maybe TRBD1 (5 bases). Looked up from germline, CDR1 is SGHRS and CDR2 is YFSETQ. Trimming cost V 0 bases and J 6 bases, with 15 bases left between them. This CDR3 contains 15 residues. The CDR3, as DNA: TGCGCCAGCAGCTTGGGAAAGGGGAGGTTCGATGGCTACACCTTC. It codes for CASSLGKGRFDGYTF.

The V gene is TRBV20-1, the J gene TRBJ1-4; no definite D call. Germline CDR1 reads DFQATT; CDR2 reads SNEGSKA (reference sequence). The CDR3 has 11 residues. V dropped 6 bases and J dropped 8 bases, with 10 bases sitting between them. CDR3 in DNA: TGCAGTGCCCGGGAGCCAGAAAAACTGTTTTTT. Translation gives CSAREPEKLFF.

The chain uses TRBV5-4 and TRBJ1-1; the D gene is possibly TRBD1 (6 bases). In germline, CDR1 is SGHNT, CDR2 YYREEE (reference sequence). Trimming left V 1 base short and J 1 base short, with 17 bases between. The CDR3 contains 17 residues. CDR3 DNA sequence: TGTGCCAGCAGCTTGTCCAGGGGACGTATGGGGAACACTGAAGCTTTCTTT. Residues: CASSLSRGRMGNTEAFF.

In DNA, the CDR3 is TGTGCCAGCAGTTTGGACGGGATCTCCTACGAGCAGTACTTC. Protein sequence: CASSLDGISYEQYF. The gene calls are TRBV27 and TRBJ2-7, with a weak D call TRBD2 (5 bases). CDR1 MNHEY and CDR2 SMNVEV come from the germline V gene (reference sequence). The CDR3 contains 14 residues. V dropped 3 bases and J dropped 0 bases, with 9 bases sitting between them.

The chain recombines TRBV2 with TRBJ1-2; 7 nucleotides line up with TRBD1. CDR3 size: 12 residues. V shed 6 bases and J 8 bases; nucleotides not matched to a gene: 6. CDR1 and CDR2 from the germline V gene are SNHLY and FYNNEI. In DNA form, the CDR3 reads TGTGCCAGCAGGATACAGGGGCTCGGCTACACCTTC. Translating gives CASRIQGLGYTF.

The chain employs TRBV6-2 or TRBV6-3 and TRBJ2-1; 15 nucleotides line up with TRBD2. CDR3 length: 19 amino acids. Germline trimming cut 0 bases from V and 5 bases from J; bases unmatched to any gene: 8. Germline-derived CDR1 and CDR2 are MNHEY and SVGEGT. CDR3 region: CASSYSRTSGGARHNEQFF. The DNA for the CDR3 is TGTGCCAGCAGTTACTCGAGGACTAGCGGGGGGGCCCGACACAATGAGCAGTTCTTC.

The gene calls are TRBV21-1 and TRBJ1-2. TRBV21-1 is a documented pseudogene. The CDR3 extends over 12 amino acids. CDR3 coding DNA: TGTGCCAGCAGGTCACCTAACTATGGCTACACCTTC. This translates into CASRSPNYGYTF.

The V gene is TRBV5-1, the J gene TRBJ2-7; D unclear. Germline CDR1 and CDR2: SGHRS and YFSETQ. The CDR3 is 14 residues long. Trimming took 0 bases from V and 0 from J, leaving 7 bases between them. The CDR3 DNA sequence: TGCGCCAGCAGCTTGGCCCCGAGCTCCTACGAGCAGTACTTC. This gives the protein CASSLAPSSYEQYF.

The genes are TRBV9 and TRBJ2-5; no firm D call. V was trimmed by 3 bases and J by 3 bases, leaving 18 bases between them. CDR1 and CDR2 from the germline V gene are SGDLS and YYNGEE. The CDR3 contains 16 residues. The CDR3 nucleotides read TGTGCCAGCAGCGCCTACGACCAGACATTAGAAGAGACCCAGTACTTC. Translation: CASSAYDQTLEETQYF.

This clone turned up a few times. The rearrangement joins TRBV18 to TRBJ2-5, with 13 bases lining up with TRBD2. The CDR3 is 16 amino acids. The trim removed 6 bases at V and 5 bases at J, leaving 9 bases unmatched. Per germline, CDR1 KGHSH and CDR2 LQKENI. CDR3 amino acids: CASSVGLAGVRETQYF. The DNA for the CDR3 is TGTGCCAGCTCCGTCGGACTAGCGGGAGTTCGTGAGACCCAGTACTTC. The full variable domain, its missing parts supplied by reference TRBV18 and TRBJ2-5, is NAGVMQNPRHLVRRRGQEARLRCSPMKGHSHVYWYRQLPEEGLKFMVYLQKENIIDESGMPKERFSAEFPKEGPSILRIQQVVRGDSAAYFCASSVGLAGVRETQYFGPGTRLLVL.

The chain joins TRBV7-2 to TRBJ2-7; no firm D call. The V gene's germline CDR1 is SGHTA and CDR2 FQGNSA. CDR3 size: 13 residues. With 3 bases removed from V and 7 bases from J, the gap between germline ends came to 13 bases. The CDR3 loop reads CASSLIVAGEQYF. The DNA for the CDR3 is TGTGCCAGCAGCTTGATCGTCGCCGGAGAGCAGTACTTC.

The DNA of the CDR3 is TGTGCCAGCAGCCCGACGGGTATTAATCAGCCCCAGCATTTT. Translating gives CASSPTGINQPQHF. This chain uses TRBV4-2 with TRBJ1-5, with D uncertain. Trimming removed 4 bases from V and 4 bases from J, with 11 bases in between. CDR3 length equals 14 residues. Germline V gives CDR1 LGHNA, CDR2 YNFKEQ.